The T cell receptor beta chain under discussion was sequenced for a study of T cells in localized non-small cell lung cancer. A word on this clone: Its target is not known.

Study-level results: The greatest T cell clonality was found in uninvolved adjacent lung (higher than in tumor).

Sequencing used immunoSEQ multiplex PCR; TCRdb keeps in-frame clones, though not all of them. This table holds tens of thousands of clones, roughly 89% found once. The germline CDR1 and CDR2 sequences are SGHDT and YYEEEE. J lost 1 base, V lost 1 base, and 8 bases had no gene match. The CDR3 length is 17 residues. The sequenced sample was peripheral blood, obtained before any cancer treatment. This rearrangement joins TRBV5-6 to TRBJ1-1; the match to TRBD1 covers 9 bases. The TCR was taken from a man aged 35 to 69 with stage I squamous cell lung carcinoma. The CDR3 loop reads CASSLLVTGGKNTEAFF. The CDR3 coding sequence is TGTGCCAGCAGCTTGTTGGTGACAGGGGGAAAGAACACTGAAGCTTTCTTT.